This is a list of T cell receptor beta chains from one sample in a study of blood T cell repertoires in COVID-19. Assay: immunoSEQ multiplex PCR; the TCRdb copy retains only in-frame clones and omits some. The data contain 120,000 to 150,000 clones, approximately 90% of them singletons. Sequencing input: peripheral blood. The receptor source for this set is a human donor in a cohort sampled during active COVID-19. Each CDR3 is given with its conserved first and last residue. D genes are given only for firm matches. Only part of the rows carry a size: once, few, many, or a class if the clone is expanded.

J	V	size	D	DNA	CDR3
TRBJ1-1	TRBV11-2	NA	NA	TGTGCCAGCAGCACTATAAAAAGGGGAAACACTGAAGCTTTCTTT	CASSTIKRGNTEAFF
TRBJ2-1	TRBV6-5	few	NA	TGTGCCAGCAGTTACGGAGGGAGCGGCGTTTACAATGAGCAGTTCTTC	CASSYGGSGVYNEQFF
TRBJ2-7	TRBV5-1	NA	NA	TGCGCCAGCAGTGCTCTAGCGACCTACGAGCAGTACTTC	CASSALATYEQYF
TRBJ1-2	TRBV6-5	NA	NA	TGTGCCAGCAGTCAGCAGCGGATCTATGGCTACACCTTC	CASSQQRIYGYTF
TRBJ2-7	TRBV5-4	NA	TRBD1	TGTGCCAGCAGCTTGGGACAGGGGCTCTCCTACGAGCAGTACTTC	CASSLGQGLSYEQYF
TRBJ1-2	TRBV18	NA	NA	TGTGCCAGCTCAACCGACAGGAACTATGGCTACACCTTC	CASSTDRNYGYTF
TRBJ1-6	TRBV9	once	NA	TGTGCCAGCAGCGTAGACTCGGGGAGCGGCTATAATTCACCCCTCCACTTT	CASSVDSGSGYNSPLHF
TRBJ2-1	TRBV6-5	NA	TRBD2	TGTGCCAGCAGTTTAGGGACTAGCGGGAGCAATGAGCAGTTCTTC	CASSLGTSGSNEQFF
TRBJ2-1	TRBV18	NA	TRBD2	TGTGCCAGCTCACCCGAAGCGGGGGGGCGTCTCAATGAGCAGTTCTTC	CASSPEAGGRLNEQFF
TRBJ1-2	TRBV6-5	NA	TRBD1	TGTGCCAGCAGTTACATACAGGGGGATGGCTACACCTTC	CASSYIQGDGYTF
TRBJ2-1	TRBV11-2	NA	NA	TGTGCCAGCAGCTTATGGGCGGGGAAGGATGAGCAGTTCTTC	CASSLWAGKDEQFF
TRBJ2-3	TRBV7-8	NA	NA	TGTGCCAGCAGCCGCCTGGGCCCAGATACGCAGTATTTT	CASSRLGPDTQYF
TRBJ1-6	TRBV7-3	few	NA	TGTGCCAGCAGCTTGAGTGTTACCAATTCACCCCTCCACTTT	CASSLSVTNSPLHF
TRBJ1-2	TRBV6-5	NA	NA	TGTGCCAGCAGCCGTACAGGGATTAATGGCTACACCTTC	CASSRTGINGYTF
TRBJ2-2	TRBV24-1	NA	NA	TGTGCCACCCGGGGGAGGACGAACACCGGGGAGCTGTTTTTT	CATRGRTNTGELFF
TRBJ1-5	TRBV6-2/TRBV6-3	NA	NA	TGTGCCAGCAGCCGCCGGGACAATCAGCCCCAGCATTTT	CASSRRDNQPQHF
TRBJ1-1	TRBV6-2/TRBV6-3	NA	NA	TGTGCCAGCAGTTACTCGACGGCGGAGGGAGGGAACACTGAAGCTTTCTTT	CASSYSTAEGGNTEAFF
TRBJ2-2	TRBV19	NA	NA	TGTGCCAGTAGCCGACGGGGGATCGACACCGGGGAGCTGTTTTTT	CASSRRGIDTGELFF
TRBJ2-1	TRBV27	NA	TRBD2	TGTGCCAGCAGTCTATTAGCGGGGGATTTATTCAATGAGCAGTTCTTC	CASSLLAGDLFNEQFF
TRBJ1-5	TRBV11-3	few	NA	TGTGCCAGCAGCGAAGGGGGGGCTGGCAATCAGCCCCAGCATTTT	CASSEGGAGNQPQHF
TRBJ2-2	TRBV6-5	NA	NA	TGTGCCAGCAGCTTAACAGGGCTGGTCACCGGGGAGCTGTTTTTT	CASSLTGLVTGELFF
TRBJ1-4	TRBV4-2	NA	NA	TGTGCCAGCAGCCGGCCTTCAATTCGACAATCTGTTACTAATGAAAAACTGTTTTTT	CASSRPSIRQSVTNEKLFF
TRBJ2-5	TRBV7-6	NA	NA	TGTGCCAGCAGCTTAGTAGGGGCAAGGGAAGGGGAGACCCAGTACTTC	CASSLVGAREGETQYF
TRBJ1-3	TRBV29-1	NA	NA	TGCAGCGTGGGGGGGGCAGGCCCTCCGGGAAACACCATATATTTT	CSVGGAGPPGNTIYF
TRBJ1-2	TRBV29-1	NA	NA	TGCAGCGTGGTAGACCCAGGGGTCGGCTACACCTTC	CSVVDPGVGYTF
TRBJ1-1	TRBV19	NA	NA	TGTGCCAGTCTTCTGCGGGGCGGCCAAATGAACACTGAAGCTTTCTTT	CASLLRGGQMNTEAFF
TRBJ2-1	TRBV7-2	NA	TRBD2	TGTGCCAGCAGCCCTAGACGGGGGGGGTACAATGAGCAGTTCTTC	CASSPRRGGYNEQFF
TRBJ1-4	TRBV11-2	NA	NA	TGTGCCAGCAGCCCCGGGGGGAATAATGAAAAACTGTTTTTT	CASSPGGNNEKLFF
TRBJ1-2	TRBV6-6	NA	TRBD1	TGTGCCAGCAGTCCAGAACAGGGGTTCTATGGCTACACCTTC	CASSPEQGFYGYTF
TRBJ2-7	TRBV4-1	NA	NA	TGCGCCAGCAGCCAAGATGGACCTTCACTGGACAGAGAATACGAGCAGTACTTC	CASSQDGPSLDREYEQYF
TRBJ2-3	TRBV19	NA	NA	TGTGCCAGTAGTATTGTTCTAATCAGCACAGATACGCAGTATTTT	CASSIVLISTDTQYF
TRBJ1-6	TRBV30	NA	TRBD1	TGTGCCTGGACAGGATTGGGGGACAGAAATTCACCCCTCCACTTT	CAWTGLGDRNSPLHF
TRBJ1-1	TRBV5-5	NA	NA	TGTGCCAGCAGCTTTGGCATGAACACTGAAGCTTTCTTT	CASSFGMNTEAFF
TRBJ2-1	TRBV7-3	NA	TRBD2	TGTGCCAGCAGCCAGCTAGCGGGGGGGCCCAATGAGCAGTTCTTC	CASSQLAGGPNEQFF
TRBJ2-5	TRBV7-2	NA	TRBD2	TGTGCCAGCACCCCTTTAGCGGGGGGCGGTGAGACCCAGTACTTC	CASTPLAGGGETQYF
TRBJ1-2	TRBV6-2/TRBV6-3	NA	NA	TGTGCCAGCAGTTTCCAGGGGCGACCCTATGGCTACACCTTC	CASSFQGRPYGYTF
TRBJ1-6	TRBV5-4	many	TRBD1	TGTGCCAGCAGACAGGGGGGTGGAATAGGTTCACCCCTCCACTTT	CASRQGGGIGSPLHF
TRBJ2-7	TRBV6-1	NA	TRBD1	TGTGCCAGCAGTGAAGAAACCGGGACAGGGTCCTACGAGCAGTACTTC	CASSEETGTGSYEQYF
TRBJ2-4	TRBV2	few	NA	TGTGCCAGCAACCTAGGGGGGGCCAACATTCAGTACTTC	CASNLGGANIQYF
TRBJ2-1	TRBV30	NA	TRBD2	TGTGCCTGGAGTTTAGCGGGGGCCTACAATGAGCAGTTCTTC	CAWSLAGAYNEQFF
TRBJ2-3	TRBV13	NA	NA	TGTGCCAGCAGCTTCAGAGGGGGGGGCACAGATACGCAGTATTTT	CASSFRGGGTDTQYF
TRBJ1-1	TRBV4-3	NA	TRBD1	TGCGCCAGCAGCGAAGGGTGGACAGGGGGCTCAATGAACACTGAAGCTTTCTTT	CASSEGWTGGSMNTEAFF
TRBJ1-1	TRBV4-1	NA	NA	TGCGCCAGCAGCAGGGGAGGGGTTGAAGCTTTCTTT	CASSRGGVEAFF
TRBJ1-2	TRBV5-1	NA	TRBD1	TGCGCCAGCAGCTTGGCCAAGACAGGGTTCAGCGATGGCTACACCTTC	CASSLAKTGFSDGYTF
TRBJ2-7	TRBV15	NA	TRBD1	TGTGCCACCAGCAGAGATTACGCCGGGACAGGGTCCTACGAGCAGTACTTC	CATSRDYAGTGSYEQYF
TRBJ2-7	TRBV7-8	NA	NA	TGTGCCAGCAGCCTTAACAGGGTTCGTTACGAGCAGTACTTC	CASSLNRVRYEQYF
TRBJ2-7	TRBV5-6	NA	NA	TGTGCCAGCAGCTTGAGGGGTACCTACGAGCAGTACTTC	CASSLRGTYEQYF
TRBJ1-4	TRBV6-5	NA	NA	TGTGCCAGCAGTTTGGCGGACAGTAATAGGAAACTGTTTTTT	CASSLADSNRKLFF
TRBJ1-6	TRBV27	NA	TRBD1	TGTGCCAGCAGTTCTTCAACAGGGGGTCGCTCACCCCTCCACTTT	CASSSSTGGRSPLHF
TRBJ1-4	TRBV4-3	NA	TRBD1	TGCGCCAGCAGCCAAAATCCCGCGACAGGGTCGGGTGAAAAACTGTTTTTT	CASSQNPATGSGEKLFF
TRBJ1-5	TRBV7-8	NA	TRBD1	TGTGCCAGCAGCTTAACTAAGGGACAGAAAAATCAGCCCCAGCATTTT	CASSLTKGQKNQPQHF
TRBJ1-4	TRBV18	NA	NA	TGTGCCAGCTCACCTGGCACAACTAATGAAAAACTGTTTTTT	CASSPGTTNEKLFF
TRBJ1-1	TRBV11-3	once	TRBD1	TGTGCCAGCAGCTCGGGACAGAGAACACTGAAATTCTTT	CASSSGQRTLKFF
TRBJ2-7	TRBV5-1	NA	NA	TGCGCCAGCAGCTTGAGTCAGGGCTCCTACGAGCAGTACTTC	CASSLSQGSYEQYF
TRBJ2-7	TRBV3-1/TRBV3-2	NA	NA	TGTGCCAGCAGCCCCCTCTCAGGTACGGGGGAGCAGTACTTC	CASSPLSGTGEQYF
TRBJ2-3	TRBV3-1/TRBV3-2	NA	TRBD2	TGTGCCAGCAGCCAGGGACTAGAGCCCACAGATACGCAGTATTTT	CASSQGLEPTDTQYF
TRBJ2-3	TRBV7-3	NA	TRBD2	TGTGCCAGCAGCCCACTACGGACTAGCGGGACAGATACGCAGTATTTT	CASSPLRTSGTDTQYF
TRBJ2-5	TRBV6-1	NA	TRBD1	TGTGCCAGCAGTGCCGCGACAGGACCCTCAGGGGGGACCCAGTACTTC	CASSAATGPSGGTQYF
TRBJ2-2	TRBV3-1/TRBV3-2	NA	TRBD2	TGTGCCAGCAGCCAAGGGTTAAGCGGGGAGCGCGAACACCGGGAGCTGTTTTTT	CASSQGLSGEREHRELFF